These T cell receptor beta chains were read from a single sample in a study of shared clonotypes between healthy human individuals. TCRdb keeps only in-frame clones here, not all; method: immunoSEQ multiplex PCR. The sample records 850,000 to 1,200,000 clones, more than 65% being singletons. The sample was memory CD4+ T cells sorted from blood. These receptors were taken from a man aged 18 to 35 in good health. Each CDR3 is given with its conserved first and last residue. The D gene is left open where the match is weak. Some rows have no size entry. The others give once, few or many, or a class for an expanded clone.

v_call	d_call	cdr3_length	clone_size	j_call	cdr3_aa	cdr3_nt
TRBV6-1	-	14	-	TRBJ1-5	CASSEVSSNQPQHF	TGTGCCAGCAGTGAAGTAAGCAGCAATCAGCCCCAGCATTTT
TRBV30	-	14	-	TRBJ2-2	CAWTKTWDTGELFF	TGTGCCTGGACCAAGACCTGGGACACCGGGGAGCTGTTTTTT
TRBV5-1	-	11	few	TRBJ1-2	CASSPGNGYTF	TGCGCCAGCAGCCCCGGAAATGGCTACACCTTC
TRBV5-1	TRBD1	15	-	TRBJ2-3	CASSPGQVDTDTQYF	TGCGCCAGCAGCCCGGGACAGGTAGACACAGATACGCAGTATTTT
TRBV10-3	-	13	-	TRBJ1-1	CAISEQLNTEAFF	TGTGCCATCAGTGAACAATTGAACACTGAAGCTTTCTTT
TRBV18	-	16	-	TRBJ1-5	CASSLRQEATNQPQHF	TGTGCCAGCTCACTGCGACAGGAAGCAACAAATCAGCCCCAGCATTTT
TRBV5-6	TRBD2	15	-	TRBJ2-5	CASSNVAGGVETQYF	TGTGCCAGCAGCAACGTAGCGGGAGGGGTAGAGACCCAGTACTTC
TRBV5-4	-	17	-	TRBJ2-3	CASTLMEGGVNTDTQYF	TGTGCCAGCACGCTGATGGAGGGGGGGGTGAACACAGATACGCAGTATTTT
TRBV4-3	TRBD2	17	-	TRBJ2-1	CASSQEGRAGGPGEQFF	TGCGCCAGCAGCCAAGAAGGTAGAGCGGGAGGGCCAGGTGAGCAGTTCTTC
TRBV5-1	-	14	few	TRBJ1-3	CASSLGTGGNTIYF	TGCGCCAGCAGCTTGGGAACAGGGGGAAACACCATATATTTT
TRBV25-1	-	14	few	TRBJ2-2	CASSDQGSVGELFF	TGTGCCAGCAGTGACCAGGGGTCTGTCGGGGAGCTGTTTTTT
TRBV11-3	-	13	-	TRBJ2-1	CASSLVGSNEQFF	TGTGCCAGCAGCTTAGTAGGATCTAATGAGCAGTTCTTC
TRBV5-1	TRBD1	15	-	TRBJ2-7	CASSLDGTGFYEQYF	TGCGCCAGCAGCTTGGATGGGACAGGGTTCTACGAGCAGTACTTC
TRBV7-2	-	15	-	TRBJ2-7	CASTKSQGTSYEQYF	TGTGCCAGCACCAAATCCCAGGGGACTTCTTACGAGCAGTACTTC
TRBV10-3	TRBD1	14	few	TRBJ1-1	CAISRTGEGTEAFF	TGTGCCATCAGCCGAACAGGGGAAGGCACTGAAGCTTTCTTT
TRBV7-2	-	12	-	TRBJ1-1	CASSGLGTEAFF	TGTGCCAGCAGTGGGTTGGGCACTGAAGCTTTCTTT
TRBV19	TRBD1	14	-	TRBJ2-7	CASSLGQGSYEQYF	TGTGCCAGTAGTTTGGGACAGGGGTCCTACGAGCAGTACTTC
TRBV6-5	-	16	-	TRBJ2-2	CASSYSNIANTGELFF	TGTGCCAGCAGTTACTCGAACATCGCGAACACCGGGGAGCTGTTTTTT
TRBV19	-	15	-	TRBJ1-4	CASSITGTGNEKLFF	TGTGCCAGTAGTATAACCGGGACCGGTAATGAAAAACTGTTTTTT
TRBV30	-	13	-	TRBJ1-1	CAWKWGRSTEAFF	TGTGCCTGGAAGTGGGGCAGGAGCACTGAAGCTTTCTTT
TRBV15	-	16	once	TRBJ1-2	CATSRAGLGGDHGYTF	TGTGCCACCAGCAGGGCGGGTCTCGGAGGGGATCATGGCTACACCTTC
TRBV5-1	TRBD1	16	once	TRBJ1-5	CASSLGTGNSNQPQHF	TGCGCCAGCAGCTTGGGGACAGGAAATAGCAATCAGCCCCAGCATTTT
TRBV7-8	-	16	-	TRBJ2-1	CASSLPSASSYNEQFF	TGTGCCAGCAGCTTACCTAGCGCGAGCTCCTACAATGAGCAGTTCTTC
TRBV19	-	14	-	TRBJ2-7	CASSPGARDYEQYF	TGTGCCAGTAGTCCCGGGGCCAGAGACTACGAGCAGTACTTC
TRBV11-3	TRBD1	13	-	TRBJ2-7	CASSRGQAYEQYF	TGTGCCAGCAGCCGTGGACAGGCCTACGAGCAGTACTTC